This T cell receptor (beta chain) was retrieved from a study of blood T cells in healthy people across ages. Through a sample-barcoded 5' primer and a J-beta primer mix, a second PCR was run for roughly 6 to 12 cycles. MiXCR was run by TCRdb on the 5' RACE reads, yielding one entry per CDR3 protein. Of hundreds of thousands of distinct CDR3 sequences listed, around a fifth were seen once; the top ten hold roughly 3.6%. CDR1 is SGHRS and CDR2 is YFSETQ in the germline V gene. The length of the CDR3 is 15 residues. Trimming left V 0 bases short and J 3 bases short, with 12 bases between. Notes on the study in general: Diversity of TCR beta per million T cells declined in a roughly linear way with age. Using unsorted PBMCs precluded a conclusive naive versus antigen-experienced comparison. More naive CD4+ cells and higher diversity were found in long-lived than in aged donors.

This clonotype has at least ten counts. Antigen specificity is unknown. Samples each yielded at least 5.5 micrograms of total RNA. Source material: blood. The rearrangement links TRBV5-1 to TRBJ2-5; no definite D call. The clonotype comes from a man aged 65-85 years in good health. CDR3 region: CASSLEAGTKETQYF. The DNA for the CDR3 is TGCGCCAGCAGCTTGGAGGCAGGAACGAAAGAGACCCAGTACTTC.